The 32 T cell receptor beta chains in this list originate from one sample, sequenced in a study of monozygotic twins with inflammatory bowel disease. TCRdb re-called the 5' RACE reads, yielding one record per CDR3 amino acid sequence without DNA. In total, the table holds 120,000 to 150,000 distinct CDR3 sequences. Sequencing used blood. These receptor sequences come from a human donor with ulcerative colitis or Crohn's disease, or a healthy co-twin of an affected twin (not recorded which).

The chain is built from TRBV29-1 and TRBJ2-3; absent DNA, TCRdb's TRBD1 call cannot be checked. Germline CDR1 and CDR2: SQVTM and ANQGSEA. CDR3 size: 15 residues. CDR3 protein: CSSRRDRVSADTQYF.

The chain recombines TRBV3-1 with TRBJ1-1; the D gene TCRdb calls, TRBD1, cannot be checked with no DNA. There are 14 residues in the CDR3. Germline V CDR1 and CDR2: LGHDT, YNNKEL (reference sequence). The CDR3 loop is CASSQNSGGTEAFF.

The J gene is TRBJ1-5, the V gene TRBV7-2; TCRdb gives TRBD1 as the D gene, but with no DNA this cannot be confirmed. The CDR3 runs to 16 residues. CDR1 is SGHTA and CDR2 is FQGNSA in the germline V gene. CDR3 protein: CASSPRDRVANQPQHF.

CDR3 loop: CASSLGWGGYNEQFF. The rearrangement joins TRBV11-3 to TRBJ2-1; TCRdb outputs TRBD1, but without DNA this stays unchecked. The CDR3 has 15 residues. Germline CDR1 is SGHNT and CDR2 is YENEEA.

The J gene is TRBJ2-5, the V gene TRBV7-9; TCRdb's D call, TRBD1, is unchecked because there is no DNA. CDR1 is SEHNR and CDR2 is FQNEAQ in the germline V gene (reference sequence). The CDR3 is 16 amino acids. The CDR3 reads CASSLGGQGRKETQYF.

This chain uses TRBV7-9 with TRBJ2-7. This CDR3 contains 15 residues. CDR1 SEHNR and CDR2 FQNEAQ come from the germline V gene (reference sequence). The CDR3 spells CASSLAAGTFYEQYF.

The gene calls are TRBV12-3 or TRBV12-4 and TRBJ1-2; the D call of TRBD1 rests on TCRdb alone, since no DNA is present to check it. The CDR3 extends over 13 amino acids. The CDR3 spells CASSLRTGGGYTF.

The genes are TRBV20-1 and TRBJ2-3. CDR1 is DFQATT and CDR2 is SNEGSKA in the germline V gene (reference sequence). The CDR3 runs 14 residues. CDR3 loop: CSASALGVTDTQYF.

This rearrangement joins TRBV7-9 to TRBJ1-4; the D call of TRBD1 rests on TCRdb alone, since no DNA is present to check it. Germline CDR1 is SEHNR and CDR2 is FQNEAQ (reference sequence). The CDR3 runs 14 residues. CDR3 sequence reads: CDSRGQATNEKLCF.

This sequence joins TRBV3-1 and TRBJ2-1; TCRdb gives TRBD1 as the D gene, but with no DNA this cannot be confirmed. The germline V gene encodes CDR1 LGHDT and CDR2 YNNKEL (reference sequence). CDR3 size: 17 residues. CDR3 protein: CASSQGGGPGSYNEQFF.

The CDR3 protein is CASKASGGSSYEQYF. The chain has TRBV19 and TRBJ2-7; the D gene TCRdb calls, TRBD2, cannot be checked with no DNA. CDR3 size: 15 residues. Germline V gene lookup returns CDR1 LNHDA and CDR2 SQIVND (reference sequence).

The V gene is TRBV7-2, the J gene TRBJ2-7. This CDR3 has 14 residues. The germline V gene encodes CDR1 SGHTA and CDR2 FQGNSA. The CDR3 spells CASSLSGKPYEQYF.

The CDR3 region is CATSTPEGSEAFF. The rearrangement uses TRBV15 and TRBJ1-1; absent DNA, TCRdb's TRBD1 call cannot be checked. Germline V gene lookup returns CDR1 LNHNV and CDR2 YYDKDF (reference sequence). CDR3 length equals 13 residues.

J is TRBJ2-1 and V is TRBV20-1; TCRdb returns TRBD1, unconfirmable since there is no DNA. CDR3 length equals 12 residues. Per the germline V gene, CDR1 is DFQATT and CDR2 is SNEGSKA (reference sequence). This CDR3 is CSAGQGYNEQFF.

The CDR3 sequence is CASTLGYTGYGYTF. V usage is TRBV7-2 and J usage is TRBJ1-2. The V gene's germline CDR1 is SGHTA and CDR2 FQGNSA. This CDR3 spans 14 amino acids.

The CDR3 loop is CASSYAQDSYNEQFF. The genes are TRBV6-2 or TRBV6-3 and TRBJ2-1. This CDR3 is 15 amino acids long. CDR1 MNHEY and CDR2 SVGEGT come from the germline V gene.

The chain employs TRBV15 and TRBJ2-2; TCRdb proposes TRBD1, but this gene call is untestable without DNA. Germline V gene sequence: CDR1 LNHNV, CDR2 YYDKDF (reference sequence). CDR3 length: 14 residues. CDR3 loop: CATSRGQGAGELFF.

CDR3 loop: CASSLAFVSRPIALSNQPQHF. This chain links TRBV11-1 with TRBJ1-5; without DNA, the TCRdb call of TRBD1 cannot be checked. Germline V gene data show CDR1 as SGHAT and CDR2 as FQDESV (reference sequence). There are 21 residues in the CDR3.

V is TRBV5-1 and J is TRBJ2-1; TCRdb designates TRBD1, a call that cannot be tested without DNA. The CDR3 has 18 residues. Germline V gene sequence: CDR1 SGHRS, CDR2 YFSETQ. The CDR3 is CASSVNPLGQGEYNEQFF.

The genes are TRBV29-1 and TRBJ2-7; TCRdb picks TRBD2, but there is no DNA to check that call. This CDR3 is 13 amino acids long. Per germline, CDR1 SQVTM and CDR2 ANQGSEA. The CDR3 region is CSVTRQGPYEQYF.

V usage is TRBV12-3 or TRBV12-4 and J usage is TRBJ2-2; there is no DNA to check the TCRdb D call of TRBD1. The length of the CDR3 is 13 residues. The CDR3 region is CATHRPSAGELFF.

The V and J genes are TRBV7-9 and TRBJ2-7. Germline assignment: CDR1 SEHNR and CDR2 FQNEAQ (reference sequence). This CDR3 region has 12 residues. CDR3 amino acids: CASSRDYYEQYF.

The CDR3 spells CASSLTGTEAFF. The rearrangement joins TRBV7-9 to TRBJ1-1; the D call of TRBD1 rests on TCRdb alone, since no DNA is present to check it. The CDR3 has 12 amino acids. Per germline, CDR1 SEHNR and CDR2 FQNEAQ (reference sequence).

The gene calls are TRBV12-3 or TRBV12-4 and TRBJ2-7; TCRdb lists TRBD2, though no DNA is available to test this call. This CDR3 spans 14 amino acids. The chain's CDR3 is CASSFGGGSGEQYF.

CDR3 protein: CASSRSLAGGLNEQFF. This sequence joins TRBV11-3 and TRBJ2-1; as DNA is missing, the TRBD2 call by TCRdb cannot be tested. The CDR3 is 16 residues long. CDR1 is SGHNT and CDR2 is YENEEA in the germline V gene.

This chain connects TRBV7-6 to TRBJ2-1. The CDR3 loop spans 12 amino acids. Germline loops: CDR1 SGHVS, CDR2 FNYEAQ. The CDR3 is CASSLVNNEQFF.

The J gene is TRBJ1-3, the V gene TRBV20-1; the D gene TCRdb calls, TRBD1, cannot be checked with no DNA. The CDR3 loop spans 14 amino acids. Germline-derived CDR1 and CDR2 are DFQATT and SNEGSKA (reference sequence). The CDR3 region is CSARGGSSGNTIYF.

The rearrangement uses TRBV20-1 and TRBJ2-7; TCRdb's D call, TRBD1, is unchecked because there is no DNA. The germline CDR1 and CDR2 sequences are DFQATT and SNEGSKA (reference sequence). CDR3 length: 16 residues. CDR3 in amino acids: CSARALLAGRHHEQYF.

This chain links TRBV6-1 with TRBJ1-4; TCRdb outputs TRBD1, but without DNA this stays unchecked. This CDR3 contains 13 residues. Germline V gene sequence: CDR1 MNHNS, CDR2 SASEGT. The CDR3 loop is CASSVGGQIKLFF.

This CDR3 is CASSLVRRQLGRTENNSPLHF. This chain uses TRBV12-3 or TRBV12-4 with TRBJ1-6. The CDR3 covers 21 residues.

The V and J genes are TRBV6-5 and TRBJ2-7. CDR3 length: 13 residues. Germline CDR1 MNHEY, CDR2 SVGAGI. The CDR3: CASRPTRTYEQYF.

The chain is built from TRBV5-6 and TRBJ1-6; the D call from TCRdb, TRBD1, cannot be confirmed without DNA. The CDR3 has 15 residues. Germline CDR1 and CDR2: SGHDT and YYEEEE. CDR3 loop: CASSPSRGENSPLHF.